Shown below are 26 T cell receptor beta chains from a single sample sequenced in a study of blood T cell repertoires in COVID-19. The protocol was immunoSEQ multiplex PCR, while the TCRdb copy is restricted to in-frame clones and leaves out a portion. The table has over 85,000 clones, around 90% seen once; the top ten hold roughly 15%. The sequencing sample was made of peripheral blood. These receptors originate from a male donor with acute or convalescent COVID-19.

The chain couples TRBV27 to TRBJ2-4; TRBD2 matches 8 bases. V was pared by 3 bases and J by 12 bases, with 4 bases of the junction left unmatched. Germline CDR1 MNHEY, CDR2 SMNVEV (reference sequence). This CDR3 is built from 12 residues. The CDR3 loop is CASSFGSGTQYF. The DNA for the CDR3 is TGTGCCAGCAGTTTCGGTAGCGGGACTCAGTACTTC.

As concerns this clone: Other DNA variants within this sample encode the same CDR3. This chain connects TRBV4-2 to TRBJ2-2; D possibly corresponds to TRBD1 (6 bases). CDR3 length equals 16 residues. Per the germline V gene, CDR1 is LGHNA and CDR2 is YNFKEQ. V was pared by 2 bases and J by 4 bases, with 14 bases between. Here the CDR3 DNA reads TGTGCCAGCAGCCAATTCGCCCAGGGGAGCACCGGGGAGCTGTTTTTT. Translation gives CASSQFAQGSTGELFF.

This chain joins TRBV5-1 and TRBJ2-1, with 7 positions matching TRBD2. Germline-derived CDR1 and CDR2 are SGHRS and YFSETQ. The CDR3 consists of 14 residues. J lost 5 bases, V lost 2 bases, and 4 bases had no gene match. CDR3 protein: CASSLGEGHNEQFF. The CDR3, as DNA: TGCGCCAGCAGCTTAGGGGAGGGCCACAATGAGCAGTTCTTC.

The chain combines TRBV6-5 with TRBJ1-2, with 8 positions matching TRBD1. This CDR3 region has 13 residues. The V and J ends lost 6 bases and 7 bases, in that order; junction bases with no gene match: 7. Per the germline V gene, CDR1 is MNHEY and CDR2 is SVGAGI. The CDR3 region is CASSLGQGSGYTF. In DNA, the CDR3 is TGTGCCAGCAGCCTCGGACAGGGAAGTGGCTACACCTTC.

The chain couples TRBV5-1 to TRBJ2-1; tentatively, D is TRBD1 (5 bases). Germline loops: CDR1 SGHRS, CDR2 YFSETQ. This CDR3 comprises 15 residues. V was pared by 0 bases and J by 2 bases, with 9 bases between. The CDR3 loop reads CASSLAAGTYNEQFF. The CDR3 nucleotides read TGCGCCAGCAGCTTGGCCGCAGGGACCTACAATGAGCAGTTCTTC. Combining the CDR3 with reference TRBV5-1 and TRBJ2-1 gives the whole variable domain KAGVTQTPRYLIKTRGQQVTLSCSPISGHRSVSWYQQTPGQGLQFLFEYFSETQRNKGNFPGRFSGRQFSNSRSEMNVSTLELGDSALYLCASSLAAGTYNEQFFGPGTRLTVL.

This clone was recorded only once. The same CDR3 can be traced to other DNA sequences in this sample. The CDR3 protein is CASSLGRPNTEAFF. CDR3 sequence (DNA): TGTGCCAGCAGCTTAGGCAGGCCGAACACTGAAGCTTTCTTT. The chain uses TRBV13 and TRBJ1-1; D gene uncertain. The germline gives CDR1 PRHDT, CDR2 FYEKMQ (reference sequence). The germline V and J ends were trimmed by 0 bases and 1 base, with 6 bases remaining between them. This CDR3 region has 14 residues.

This clone was detected only once. The V and J genes are TRBV15 and TRBJ2-3; a possible D gene is TRBD2 (6 bases). With 5 bases removed from V and 0 bases from J, the gap between germline ends came to 12 bases. Per the germline V gene, CDR1 is LNHNV and CDR2 is YYDKDF (reference sequence). CDR3 length equals 15 residues. DNA for the CDR3: TGTGCCACCAGCTCCCGGACTACTAGCACAGATACGCAGTATTTT. Encoded protein: CATSSRTTSTDTQYF. Variable domain in full (rest from reference TRBV15 and TRBJ2-3): DAMVIQNPRYQVTQFGKPVTLSCSQTLNHNVMYWYQQKSSQAPKLLFHYYDKDFNNEADTPDNFQSRRPNTSFCFLDIRSPGLGDTAMYLCATSSRTTSTDTQYFGPGTRLTVL.

In regard to this clone: An end of the junction does not agree with germline; a read error may underlie this. The CDR3 coding sequence is TGTGCCGGCAGCGTCGGTTTAGGCCAGGGGGGCTACACCTTC. Its translation: CAGSVGLGQGGYTF. The genes are TRBV11-2 and TRBJ1-2; TRBD1 might be the D (6 bases). This CDR3 region has 14 residues. Per the germline V gene, CDR1 is SGHAT and CDR2 is FQNNGV.

The chain joins TRBV24-1 to TRBJ1-2; D is unclear. Trimming removed 3 bases from V and 8 bases from J, with 12 bases in between. Germline V lookup: CDR1 KGHDR, CDR2 SFDVKD. The CDR3 runs 13 residues. CDR3 bases: TGTGCCACCAGTGATCCCCGGGCGGGGGGCTACACCTTC. It specifies CATSDPRAGGYTF.

The rearrangement uses TRBV19 and TRBJ1-1; TRBD1 might be the D (5 bases). The germline V gene has CDR1 LNHDA and CDR2 SQIVND (reference sequence). This CDR3 contains 13 residues. Trimming left V 10 bases short and J 6 bases short, with 18 bases between. The chain's CDR3 is CATGRGKRAEAFF. The DNA of the CDR3 is TGTGCCACTGGGCGGGGGAAGAGGGCTGAAGCTTTCTTT.

The chain recombines TRBV7-2 with TRBJ1-5, with D maybe TRBD1 (5 bases). The germline gives CDR1 SGHTA, CDR2 FQGNSA. Between the trimmed V and J ends, which lost 1 base and 7 bases, there was a span of 14 bases. This CDR3 is built from 15 residues. Here the CDR3 reads CASSLGREGSQPQHF. Here the CDR3 DNA reads TGTGCCAGCAGCTTAGGCAGGGAAGGTTCCCAGCCCCAGCATTTT.

This chain joins TRBV6-5 and TRBJ1-4; D not resolved. This CDR3 region has 12 residues. Trimming pared 6 bases from V and 11 bases from J, leaving 13 bases between. The germline gives CDR1 MNHEY, CDR2 SVGAGI. CDR3 region: CASSSTLGKLFF. CDR3 nucleotide sequence: TGTGCCAGCAGCTCGACACTAGGGAAACTGTTTTTT.

The J gene is TRBJ1-2, the V gene TRBV6-5, with 9 bases fitting TRBD1. Germline V lookup: CDR1 MNHEY, CDR2 SVGAGI. There are 15 residues in the CDR3. Trimming took 4 bases from V and 7 from J; bases not matched to a gene: 10. This chain's CDR3 is CASSSTGQGISGYTF. CDR3 coding DNA: TGTGCCAGCAGTTCCACGGGACAGGGTATCTCTGGCTACACCTTC.

CDR3 sequence reads: CASSVGPQGSVNQPQHF. The CDR3 coding sequence is TGTGCCAGCAGCGTTGGACCACAGGGATCCGTCAATCAGCCCCAGCATTTT. The chain uses TRBV9 and TRBJ1-5, with TRBD1 as a possible D gene (6 bases). Trimming cost V 2 bases and J 3 bases, with 18 bases left between them. The CDR3 runs to 17 residues. The germline CDR1 and CDR2 sequences are SGDLS and YYNGEE.

The gene calls are TRBV6-6 and TRBJ2-5; D is possibly TRBD1 (5 bases). Germline V gene data show CDR1 as MNHNY and CDR2 as SVGAGI (reference sequence). The CDR3 totals 16 residues. With 4 bases removed from V and 6 bases from J, the gap between germline ends came to 21 bases. CDR3 sequence reads: CASSSRQTPLKKTQYF. The CDR3 coding sequence is TGTGCCAGCAGTTCAAGACAGACACCACTGAAAAAGACCCAGTACTTC.

The chain employs TRBV7-9 and TRBJ2-7; 7 bases fit TRBD1. Germline trimming cut 6 bases from V and 3 bases from J; bases unmatched to any gene: 8. Germline V gene sequence: CDR1 SEHNR, CDR2 FQNEAQ (reference sequence). CDR3 size: 14 residues. The CDR3 bases are TGTGCCAGCAGGGGGGAGACAGGGATCTACGAGCAGTACTTC. This codes for CASRGETGIYEQYF.

The chain links TRBV28 to TRBJ1-4; D may be TRBD1 (6 bases). V was pared by 1 base and J by 6 bases, with 15 bases between. CDR1 and CDR2 (germline): MDHEN, SYDVKM. This CDR3 spans 16 amino acids. This chain's CDR3 is CASSLSARGSDEKLFF. The CDR3 DNA sequence: TGTGCCAGCAGTTTATCCGCCAGGGGTTCCGATGAAAAACTGTTTTTT.

This chain links TRBV27 with TRBJ2-5; 8 nucleotides line up with TRBD1. Trimming cost V 5 bases and J 5 bases; bases outside gene matches: 10. The CDR3 has 15 amino acids. CDR1 and CDR2 (germline): MNHEY, SMNVEV (reference sequence). CDR3 amino acids: CASSRIQGARETQYF. In nucleotides, the CDR3 is TGTGCCAGCAGTCGGATTCAGGGGGCGCGGGAGACCCAGTACTTC.

This clone was seen a handful of times. DNA for the CDR3: TGTGCCAGCAGCTCCACCGGGACAGACTACGAGCAGTACTTC. Translated, it gives CASSSTGTDYEQYF. V gene TRBV7-8 combines with J gene TRBJ2-7, with TRBD1 identical over 7 bases. CDR1 SGHVS and CDR2 FQNEAQ come from the germline V gene. V lost 4 bases to trimming and J lost 3 bases; unmatched junction nucleotides: 6. This CDR3 region has 14 residues.

This clone was detected once. This chain uses TRBV27 with TRBJ2-3, with 10 bases fitting TRBD1. The CDR3 is 15 amino acids. The V gene end was trimmed by 6 bases and the J gene end by 1 base; junction bases not matched to a gene: 4. The germline V gene has CDR1 MNHEY and CDR2 SMNVEV (reference sequence). Here the CDR3 DNA reads TGTGCCAGCAGCCGGACAGGGGGTGGCACAGATACGCAGTATTTT. The encoded protein is CASSRTGGGTDTQYF.

Comments on this clone: An end of the junction does not agree with germline; a read error may underlie this. The chain joins TRBV11-2 to TRBJ2-7; a weak D match, TRBD2 (5 bases). Germline V lookup: CDR1 SGHAT, CDR2 FQNNGV. The CDR3 spans 12 residues. The CDR3 nucleotides are TGTGCCAGCAGCTTAGATGAAGGGAGCCCTAGCTTC. Amino acids: CASSLDEGSPSF.

The rearrangement links TRBV6-5 to TRBJ2-7; TRBD1 might be the D (6 bases). V was cut by 5 bases and J by 3 bases, with 11 bases left in between. The germline V gene encodes CDR1 MNHEY and CDR2 SVGAGI. CDR3 size: 13 residues. Here the CDR3 reads CASSPGTNYEQYF. CDR3 nucleotides: TGTGCCAGCAGTCCCGGGACAAACTACGAGCAGTACTTC.

V and J are TRBV3-1 (or the pseudogene TRBV3-2) and TRBJ2-7; D is unclear. V gave up 0 bases and J gave up 4 bases, with 13 bases separating them. The CDR3 totals 15 residues. Germline CDR1 and CDR2: LGHDT and YNNKEL (reference sequence). CDR3 sequence (DNA): TGTGCCAGCAGCCAAGATGTGGTGGGCTGGTACGAGCAGTACTTC. Encoded protein: CASSQDVVGWYEQYF.

The chain carries TRBV14 and TRBJ2-1; 8 bases match TRBD2. Germline CDR1 SGHDN, CDR2 FVKESK. The V gene end was trimmed by 1 base and the J gene end by 13 bases; junction bases not matched to a gene: 12. CDR3 length equals 15 residues. The chain's CDR3 is CASSQGAGGTETQFF. The CDR3 nucleotides read TGTGCCAGCAGCCAAGGGGCGGGGGGCACAGAAACTCAGTTCTTC.

The chain links TRBV10-3 to TRBJ1-1; 9 nucleotides line up with TRBD1. The CDR3 runs to 13 residues. Germline CDR1 reads ENHRY; CDR2 reads SYGVKD. The trim removed 10 bases at V and 5 bases at J, leaving 8 bases unmatched. Written as DNA, the CDR3 is TGTGCCAGCCTAGCGACAGGGGGGACTGAAGCTTTCTTT. It is translated as CASLATGGTEAFF.

The genes are TRBV2 and TRBJ1-5; no firm D call. V dropped 2 bases and J dropped 6 bases, with 11 bases sitting between them. Germline loops: CDR1 SNHLY, CDR2 FYNNEI. CDR3 length: 14 residues. CDR3 nucleotide sequence: TGTGCCAGCAGTGAAAGCACGAGAACTCAGCCCCAGCATTTT. Residues: CASSESTRTQPQHF.